Below, 23 T cell receptor beta chains from the same sample are listed, as sequenced in a study of blood T cell repertoires in COVID-19. Clones were sequenced by immunoSEQ multiplex PCR, and TCRdb holds only the in-frame ones, with some missing. The data contain over 250,000 clones, roughly 89% of them singletons. Specimen: PBMCs or T cells enriched from blood (not recorded which). Receptor source: a man aged 40-49 years who had recovered from COVID-19.

This chain joins TRBV27 and TRBJ2-2; 7 positions agree with TRBD1. The CDR3 covers 16 residues. V trimming: 7 bases; J trimming: 0 bases; junction bases outside the gene matches: 8. Germline V CDR1 and CDR2: MNHEY, SMNVEV (reference sequence). The CDR3, as DNA: TGTGCCAGCACTCACGCCGGGACAGCGAACACCGGGGAGCTGTTTTTT. Its protein product is CASTHAGTANTGELFF.

The chain joins TRBV7-6 to TRBJ2-3; tentatively, D is TRBD2 (6 bases). The CDR3 is 16 residues long. Looked up from germline, CDR1 is SGHVS and CDR2 is FNYEAQ. The V and J ends lost 1 base and 3 bases respectively, with 14 bases between them. This CDR3 reads CASSLGRGRFTDTQYF. CDR3 DNA sequence: TGTGCCAGCAGCTTAGGGAGGGGTCGGTTTACAGATACGCAGTATTTT.

The gene calls are TRBV6-5 and TRBJ2-3, with D perhaps matching TRBD1 (6 bases). Trimming cost V 5 bases and J 3 bases, with 12 bases left between them. The V gene's germline CDR1 is MNHEY and CDR2 SVGAGI. There are 14 residues in the CDR3. CDR3: CASSPMDSTDTQYF. Here the CDR3 DNA reads TGTGCCAGCAGTCCCATGGACAGTACAGATACGCAGTATTTT.

The rearrangement uses TRBV2 and TRBJ2-1; 8 bases are shared with TRBD2. Unmatched junction bases numbered 13, after V lost 8 bases and J lost 13 bases. This CDR3 is built from 13 residues. CDR1 is SNHLY and CDR2 is FYNNEI in the germline V gene. CDR3 region: CASLGLAGFSQFF. The CDR3 nucleotides read TGTGCCAGCCTGGGGTTAGCGGGATTTTCCCAGTTCTTC.

V usage is TRBV7-3 and J usage is TRBJ2-1, with TRBD2 identical over 14 bases. CDR1 is SGHTA and CDR2 is FQGTGA in the germline V gene. V gave up 5 bases and J gave up 6 bases; unmatched junction bases: 18. The CDR3 covers 20 residues. The CDR3 spells CASSLGTSGRIPSSGNEQFF. The CDR3 DNA reads as TGTGCCAGCAGCCTTGGGACTAGCGGGAGAATCCCTTCCTCCGGCAATGAGCAGTTCTTC.

V usage is TRBV15 and J usage is TRBJ2-1; 8 bases are a match to TRBD2. Trimming cost V 0 bases and J 7 bases; bases outside gene matches: 17. This CDR3 is 19 amino acids long. Germline V lookup: CDR1 LNHNV, CDR2 YYDKDF (reference sequence). Here the CDR3 reads CATSREPWVAGLRRNEQFF. CDR3 nucleotides: TGTGCCACCAGCAGAGAGCCGTGGGTAGCGGGGCTCCGGCGGAATGAGCAGTTCTTC.

This clone was picked up one time. The chain is built from TRBV11-3 and TRBJ2-2, with D tentatively TRBD2 (6 bases). This CDR3 has 15 amino acids. From germline, CDR1 is SGHNT and CDR2 YENEEA. Trimming took off 3 bases at V and 0 bases at J, with 8 bases between the two ends. The CDR3, as DNA: TGTGCCAGCAGCTTCGGCGGGGCGAACACCGGGGAGCTGTTTTTT. It translates to CASSFGGANTGELFF.

V is TRBV5-6 and J is TRBJ2-5; TRBD1 agrees at 9 bases. The CDR3 consists of 17 residues. CDR1 SGHDT and CDR2 YYEEEE come from the germline V gene. Germline trimming cut 4 bases from V and 1 base from J; bases unmatched to any gene: 11. This CDR3 is CASSPDRQGEAQETQYF. The CDR3 bases are TGTGCCAGCAGCCCGGACCGACAGGGGGAGGCCCAAGAGACCCAGTACTTC.

The chain uses TRBV14 and TRBJ2-2; D is possibly TRBD2 (5 bases). With 2 bases removed from V and 6 bases from J, the gap between germline ends came to 13 bases. The germline gives CDR1 SGHDN, CDR2 FVKESK. This CDR3 has 15 residues. CDR3 coding DNA: TGTGCCAGCAGCCAATCAAAACCGGACTCCGGGGAGCTGTTTTTT. Translated, it gives CASSQSKPDSGELFF.

The V call is TRBV7-3, the J call TRBJ2-2; TRBD2 matches at 10 bases. The J segment lost 7 bases and the V segment lost 5 bases, leaving 7 bases of the junction unmatched. This CDR3 is built from 15 residues. Germline values: CDR1 SGHTA, CDR2 FQGTGA. This CDR3 reads CASSPRAGGIGELFF. DNA for the CDR3: TGTGCCAGCAGCCCGAGAGCGGGGGGGATCGGGGAGCTGTTTTTT.

The DNA for the CDR3 is TGTGCCAGCAGCTTAAATTTAGCGGGGGGAACCGGGGAGCTGTTTTTT. It codes for CASSLNLAGGTGELFF. The chain uses TRBV7-3 and TRBJ2-2; 10 bases are a match to TRBD2. This CDR3 contains 16 residues. J lost 5 bases, V lost 1 base, and 4 bases had no gene match. Germline V CDR1 and CDR2: SGHTA, FQGTGA.

This rearrangement joins TRBV6-5 to TRBJ2-1; the D gene is possibly TRBD2 (5 bases). The CDR3 loop spans 16 amino acids. Germline-derived CDR1 and CDR2 are MNHEY and SVGAGI. V lost 4 bases, J lost 8 bases, and 21 bases lay in between. The CDR3 here is CASSFTGLGGWDEQFF. The DNA for the CDR3 is TGTGCCAGCAGTTTTACCGGGCTAGGAGGCTGGGATGAGCAGTTCTTC.

The rearrangement joins TRBV20-1 to TRBJ2-1; 12 bases align to TRBD2. V lost 3 bases, J lost 4 bases, and 10 bases stayed unmatched. The CDR3 spans 17 residues. Germline-derived CDR1 and CDR2 are DFQATT and SNEGSKA (reference sequence). The CDR3 reads CSASSPLTSGRYNEQFF. The CDR3 coding sequence is TGCAGTGCTAGTAGCCCCCTGACTAGCGGGAGATACAATGAGCAGTTCTTC.

This clone was observed a single time. The chain carries TRBV7-2 and TRBJ1-2; D ambiguous. The CDR3 is 13 residues long. V lost 6 bases and J 4 bases, leaving 12 bases between the germline ends. CDR1 is SGHTA, CDR2 FQGNSA, per germline. CDR3 residues: CASSQRRFYGYTF. DNA of the CDR3: TGTGCCAGCAGTCAACGTAGATTCTATGGCTACACCTTC.

V is TRBV5-6 and J is TRBJ2-2, with no clear D. This CDR3 region has 15 residues. Germline assignment: CDR1 SGHDT and CDR2 YYEEEE. V lost 5 bases and J 6 bases, leaving 17 bases between the germline ends. CDR3 DNA: TGTGCCAGCAGGCCCCGCCGGGTGATAGCCGGGGAGCTGTTTTTT. Its translation: CASRPRRVIAGELFF.

The chain links TRBV28 to TRBJ1-3; no clear D. The V gene lost 5 bases and the J gene lost 0 bases, with 20 bases spanning the gap. The CDR3 is 18 residues long. CDR1 and CDR2 from the germline V gene are MDHEN and SYDVKM. The CDR3 region is CASSRPGYLKLSGNTIYF. CDR3 in DNA: TGTGCCAGCAGTCGTCCGGGATACCTAAAGCTCTCTGGAAACACCATATATTTT.

This rearrangement joins TRBV4-1 to TRBJ1-4, with a weak D call TRBD1 (6 bases). Germline values: CDR1 MGHRA, CDR2 YSYEKL. The CDR3 runs 18 residues. Deletions cut 0 bases from V and 6 bases from J, with 20 bases between. The CDR3 protein is CASSQDVMGAQFHEKLFF. DNA for the CDR3: TGCGCCAGCAGCCAAGATGTGATGGGGGCCCAGTTTCATGAAAAACTGTTTTTT.

This chain uses TRBV4-2 with TRBJ1-2; no clear D. V was clipped by 0 bases and J by 5 bases, with 13 bases between them. The CDR3 is 15 residues long. CDR1 and CDR2 from the germline V gene are LGHNA and YNFKEQ. As DNA, the CDR3 is TGTGCCAGCAGCCAAGATCTGAGGCCAGATTATGGCTACACCTTC. Amino acids: CASSQDLRPDYGYTF.

This clone appeared once. V is TRBV27 and J is TRBJ2-5, with D possibly being TRBD2 (5 bases). Germline CDR1 reads MNHEY; CDR2 reads SMNVEV (reference sequence). Trimming left V 3 bases short and J 5 bases short, with 10 bases between. This CDR3 region has 13 residues. CDR3 protein: CASSFRGYETQYF. CDR3 sequence (DNA): TGTGCCAGCAGTTTTCGGGGTTATGAGACCCAGTACTTC.

The CDR3, as DNA: TGTGCTAGTGGTTTGGCCCTAGCGGGGGGGCTTAGCTACAATGAGCAGTTCTTC. Translated, it gives CASGLALAGGLSYNEQFF. The chain couples TRBV12-5 to TRBJ2-1, with 12 positions matching TRBD2. The germline gives CDR1 LGHNT, CDR2 FRNRAP. V gave up 1 base and J gave up 3 bases; unmatched junction bases: 7. The CDR3 loop spans 18 amino acids. Complete variable domain (other parts from reference TRBV12-5 and TRBJ2-1): DARVTQTPRHKVTEMGQEVTMRCQPILGHNTVFWYRQTMMQGLELLAYFRNRAPLDDSGMPKDRFSAEMPDATLATLKIQPSEPRDSAVYFCASGLALAGGLSYNEQFFGPGTRLTVL.

This sequence joins TRBV7-6 and TRBJ1-2; 9 nucleotides agree with TRBD1. With V trimmed by 1 base and J by 3 bases, 9 bases remained unmatched. Germline CDR1 and CDR2: SGHVS and FNYEAQ. This CDR3 spans 17 amino acids. CDR3 residues: CASSLESNRGHYYGYTF. As DNA, the CDR3 is TGTGCCAGCAGCTTAGAGAGCAACAGGGGGCATTACTATGGCTACACCTTC.

The gene calls are TRBV28 and TRBJ2-6, with 7 nucleotides matching TRBD1. Germline loops: CDR1 MDHEN, CDR2 SYDVKM. CDR3 length equals 17 residues. With V trimmed by 4 bases and J by 0 bases, 6 bases remained unmatched. CDR3 coding DNA: TGTGCCAGCAGTTCCCAGGGGGTAGCCTCTGGGGCCAACGTCCTGACTTTC. This translates into CASSSQGVASGANVLTF.

The V and J genes are TRBV3-1 (or the pseudogene TRBV3-2) and TRBJ1-5, with D tentatively TRBD1 (6 bases). Germline lookup yields CDR1 LGHDT and CDR2 YNNKEL (reference sequence). There are 16 residues in the CDR3. Trimming left V 2 bases short and J 0 bases short, with 11 bases between. CDR3 sequence (DNA): TGTGCCAGCAGCCAAAACCCAGGGGATAGCAATCAGCCCCAGCATTTT. It encodes CASSQNPGDSNQPQHF.